The 31 T cell receptor beta chains listed next were all sequenced from one sample in a study of shared clonotypes between healthy human individuals (dated by TCRdb to about 2020). The method was the immunoSEQ multiplex PCR assay. This immuneACCESS table, as held by TCRdb, lists in-frame sequences with V and J called but not all clones. Of the missing ones, under half trace to an unresolved V gene in checked studies; the others have no known cause. The sample table holds roughly 640,000 clones, of which roughly 97% were seen once. Clones ranked in the top ten supply around 0.057% of the sample. Input material: naive CD4+ T cells sorted from blood. Interpreted using the paper, the cell subset or site label stands for: CD45RA+ positively selected. These receptors originate from a woman in her 30s in good health.

This CDR3 reads CASSTGRRPPSYEQYF. In DNA form, the CDR3 reads TGTGCCAGCAGTACCGGACGACGGCCTCCTTCGTACGAGCAGTACTTC. The genes are TRBV28 and TRBJ2-7; D call uncertain. The germline V gene has CDR1 MDHEN and CDR2 SYDVKM. V shed 5 bases and J shed 4 bases, with 21 bases lying between them. This CDR3 spans 16 amino acids.

The chain employs TRBV28 and TRBJ2-7, with 14 bases identical to TRBD2. CDR3 length: 19 residues. Germline V gives CDR1 MDHEN, CDR2 SYDVKM. V lost 7 bases and J lost 5; bases outside the gene matches: 19. Written as DNA, the CDR3 is TGTGCCAGCATACAGACCGGGACAGGGGGACTAGCGGGAGAAAACGAGCAGTACTTC. Protein: CASIQTGTGGLAGENEQYF.

This sequence joins TRBV7-9 and TRBJ1-5; D unclear. Trimming removed 1 base from V and 0 bases from J, with 10 bases in between. This CDR3 comprises 16 residues. CDR1 SEHNR and CDR2 FQNEAQ come from the germline V gene (reference sequence). The CDR3 protein is CASSLGGVPSNQPQHF. CDR3 coding DNA: TGTGCCAGCAGCTTAGGGGGAGTACCTAGCAATCAGCCCCAGCATTTT.

The chain carries TRBV6-9 and TRBJ1-2, with TRBD1 matching over 7 bases. V was pared by 3 bases and J by 2 bases, with 6 bases of the junction left unmatched. The germline V gene has CDR1 MNHGY and CDR2 SVAAGI. This CDR3 spans 15 amino acids. Here the CDR3 reads CASSYGDRPNYGYTF. As DNA, the CDR3 is TGTGCCAGCAGTTACGGGGACAGACCAAACTATGGCTACACCTTC.

The chain recombines TRBV4-1 with TRBJ1-5, with D perhaps matching TRBD1 (6 bases). Germline V lookup: CDR1 MGHRA, CDR2 YSYEKL. The CDR3 is made up of 18 amino acids. Trimming took 1 base from V and 2 from J, leaving 18 bases between them. CDR3 bases: TGCGCCAGCAGCCAAGGAGAGGGGGACATCCGACGCAATCAGCCCCAGCATTTT. Protein: CASSQGEGDIRRNQPQHF.

The chain joins TRBV9 to TRBJ1-1, with D maybe TRBD1 (6 bases). The germline gives CDR1 SGDLS, CDR2 YYNGEE. V lost 0 bases and J lost 11, with 14 bases in between. The CDR3 consists of 13 residues. The CDR3 loop reads CASSVGMGGAAFF. In DNA form, the CDR3 reads TGTGCCAGCAGCGTAGGCATGGGGGGCGCCGCTTTCTTT. Looking up the rest from reference TRBV9 and TRBJ1-1 gives the full variable domain: DSGVTQTPKHLITATGQRVTLRCSPRSGDLSVYWYQQSLDQGLQFLIQYYNGEERAKGNILERFSAQQFPDLHSELNLSSLELGDSALYFCASSVGMGGAAFFGQGTRLTVV.

The chain couples TRBV2 to TRBJ2-1, with 8 bases matching TRBD1. The J segment lost 8 bases and the V segment lost 6 bases, leaving 9 bases of the junction unmatched. CDR3 size: 14 residues. Germline values: CDR1 SNHLY, CDR2 FYNNEI. DNA for the CDR3: TGTGCCAGCAGACTAGGACAGGGCTCCGATGAGCAGTTCTTC. It yields the protein CASRLGQGSDEQFF.

The chain recombines TRBV11-2 with TRBJ2-7, with D unclear. Trimming took 2 bases from V and 2 from J, leaving 13 bases between them. CDR3 length: 15 amino acids. From germline, CDR1 is SGHAT and CDR2 FQNNGV. The CDR3 here is CASSLLVSPTYEQYF. The CDR3, as DNA: TGTGCCAGCAGCTTATTGGTGTCCCCTACCTACGAGCAGTACTTC.

With respect to this clone: The sample has other DNA sequences that encode this CDR3 too. The chain is built from TRBV6-5 and TRBJ2-7, with D possibly matching TRBD2 (6 bases). The CDR3 runs 14 residues. Per the germline V gene, CDR1 is MNHEY and CDR2 is SVGAGI. The germline V and J ends were trimmed by 0 bases and 1 base, with 7 bases remaining between them. CDR3 DNA sequence: TGTGCCAGCAGTTACTCGGGAGGTTCCTACGAGCAGTACTTC. Residues: CASSYSGGSYEQYF.

V usage is TRBV10-3 and J usage is TRBJ2-7; D unresolved. Germline assignment: CDR1 ENHRY and CDR2 SYGVKD. The CDR3 has 14 residues. Trimming cost V 3 bases and J 7 bases, with 16 bases left between them. In DNA, the CDR3 is TGTGCCATCAGTGAAGGAGTGAAGTCTAGGGAGCAGTACTTC. Its protein is CAISEGVKSREQYF.

The genes are TRBV18 and TRBJ2-5; 7 nucleotides agree with TRBD1. The V segment lost 6 bases and the J segment 3 bases; nucleotides outside the gene matches: 7. CDR1 and CDR2 (germline): KGHSH, LQKENI. The CDR3 covers 14 residues. CDR3: CASSPKGQKETQYF. For the CDR3, the DNA is TGTGCCAGCTCCCCAAAGGGACAGAAAGAGACCCAGTACTTC.

The chain employs TRBV7-9 and TRBJ2-5, with TRBD2 matching over 7 bases. The CDR3 sequence is 16 residues long. V trimming: 3 bases; J trimming: 4 bases; junction bases outside the gene matches: 11. Germline loops: CDR1 SEHNR, CDR2 FQNEAQ (reference sequence). The CDR3 DNA reads as TGTGCCAGCAGCTTGAGCCCTCCGGGACTACCAGAGACCCAGTACTTC. It codes for CASSLSPPGLPETQYF.

V gene TRBV19 combines with J gene TRBJ1-1, with D perhaps matching TRBD1 (5 bases). In germline, CDR1 is LNHDA, CDR2 SQIVND (reference sequence). The germline V and J ends were trimmed by 1 base and 3 bases, with 21 bases remaining between them. The CDR3 consists of 18 residues. The CDR3 protein is CASSIVHRRTLIHTEAFF. The CDR3 nucleotides are TGTGCCAGTAGTATAGTCCACAGGCGAACATTGATACACACTGAAGCTTTCTTT.

This chain joins TRBV7-3 and TRBJ1-1; 7 bases map to TRBD1. Germline-derived CDR1 and CDR2 are SGHTA and FQGTGA. The length of the CDR3 is 13 residues. V shed 5 bases, J shed 5 bases, and the junction held 5 bases outside the gene matches. The CDR3 protein is CASSSTGVTEAFF. The DNA of the CDR3 is TGTGCCAGCAGCAGTACAGGGGTTACTGAAGCTTTCTTT.

The chain combines TRBV7-2 with TRBJ2-1; D uncertain. The length of the CDR3 is 13 residues. V shed 5 bases and J shed 3 bases, with 8 bases lying between them. The germline V gene has CDR1 SGHTA and CDR2 FQGNSA. The CDR3 coding sequence is TGTGCCAGCAGCCTCACAAACTACAATGAGCAGTTCTTC. Protein sequence: CASSLTNYNEQFF.

The CDR3 reads CSVCRQDHYNEQFF. Here the CDR3 DNA reads TGCAGCGTTTGTCGACAGGATCATTACAATGAGCAGTTCTTC. This rearrangement joins TRBV29-1 to TRBJ2-1; the D gene is possibly TRBD1 (6 bases). The CDR3 contains 14 residues. V was cut by 5 bases and J by 4 bases, with 15 bases left in between. CDR1 is SQVTM and CDR2 is ANQGSEA in the germline V gene.

The chain has TRBV10-3 and TRBJ2-5; the match to TRBD2 covers 13 bases. Losses at the gene ends were 2 bases for V and 3 bases for J; bases not matched to a gene: 0. The CDR3 is 15 residues long. The germline V gene has CDR1 ENHRY and CDR2 SYGVKD. The CDR3 protein is CAISETSGREETQYF. The DNA of the CDR3 is TGTGCCATCAGTGAGACTAGCGGGAGGGAAGAGACCCAGTACTTC.

The DNA for the CDR3 is TGCGCCAGCAGCCCCCGGGACGACGTCCTGGAGAACACCGGGGAGCTGTTTTTT. Residues: CASSPRDDVLENTGELFF. The chain joins TRBV5-1 to TRBJ2-2, with D tentatively TRBD1 or TRBD2 (5 bases each). CDR1 SGHRS and CDR2 YFSETQ come from the germline V gene. The CDR3 covers 18 residues. Trimming cost V 4 bases and J 1 base, with 20 bases left between them.

The CDR3 DNA is TGTGCCAGCAGTTACAGGGGCAGGCTTCCTGAAGCTTTCTTT. It is translated as CASSYRGRLPEAFF. The J gene is TRBJ1-1, the V gene TRBV6-5; maybe TRBD1 (5 bases). V shed 2 bases and J shed 6 bases, with 13 bases lying between them. Germline V gives CDR1 MNHEY, CDR2 SVGAGI. The CDR3 contains 14 residues.

The chain has TRBV18 and TRBJ2-1, with 9 bases lining up with TRBD2. Germline V gene data show CDR1 as KGHSH and CDR2 as LQKENI. The CDR3 covers 18 residues. The J segment lost 4 bases and the V segment lost 0 bases, leaving 10 bases of the junction unmatched. For the CDR3, the DNA is TGTGCCAGCTCACCACCGTCTGGAGCGGGAGGAGGTTACAATGAGCAGTTCTTC. It yields the protein CASSPPSGAGGGYNEQFF.

The chain combines TRBV2 with TRBJ2-2; tentatively, D is TRBD1 or TRBD2 (6 bases each). The CDR3 has 15 residues. The V and J ends lost 6 bases and 5 bases respectively, with 16 bases between them. CDR1 is SNHLY, CDR2 FYNNEI, per germline. CDR3 sequence (DNA): TGTGCCAGCAGCGAGTGGGGGGCATGGACCGGGGAGCTGTTTTTT. The encoded protein is CASSEWGAWTGELFF.

This clone was observed once. V gene TRBV10-3 combines with J gene TRBJ2-3, with unresolved D. CDR3 length: 13 residues. The ends were cut back, 5 bases at V and 6 bases at J, with 12 bases in the middle. Germline V gives CDR1 ENHRY, CDR2 SYGVKD. CDR3 bases: TGTGCCATCAGTATGGAGTTCACGGATACGCAGTATTTT. As protein: CAISMEFTDTQYF.

This clone appeared once. The chain uses TRBV19 and TRBJ2-2; a possible D gene is TRBD1 (6 bases). Germline V CDR1 and CDR2: LNHDA, SQIVND (reference sequence). V was shortened by 5 bases and J by 1 base, with 11 bases between the two germline ends. The CDR3 has 15 amino acids. The CDR3 coding sequence is TGTGCCAGTAGTCCGGGACAACAGAACACCGGGGAGCTGTTTTTT. Protein sequence: CASSPGQQNTGELFF.

With regard to this clone: Compared with germline, one end of the junction differs, possibly owing to a read error. The chain recombines TRBV4-1 with TRBJ1-5, with a possible D match to TRBD1 (6 bases). Germline loops: CDR1 MGHRA, CDR2 YSYEKL. The length of the CDR3 is 16 residues. CDR3 region: CASSLKGGFWDQPQHF. The CDR3 coding sequence is TGCGCCAGCAGCCTTAAAGGGGGGTTTTGGGATCAACCCCAGCATTTT.

This chain links TRBV6-6 with TRBJ2-7; 7 bases agree with TRBD2. From germline, CDR1 is MNHNY and CDR2 SVGAGI (reference sequence). The CDR3 loop spans 13 amino acids. Germline trimming cut 6 bases from V and 3 bases from J; bases unmatched to any gene: 5. The CDR3 protein is CASRASGLYEQYF. CDR3 DNA sequence: TGTGCCAGCAGGGCTAGCGGCCTCTACGAGCAGTACTTC.

The rearrangement uses TRBV7-6 and TRBJ2-7, with TRBD1 identical over 9 bases. Unmatched junction bases numbered 5, after V lost 2 bases and J lost 6 bases. CDR1 SGHVS and CDR2 FNYEAQ come from the germline V gene. The CDR3 runs to 14 residues. CDR3 sequence (DNA): TGTGCCAGCAGCTTAACGGGACAGGGTCCCGAGCAGTACTTC. Its protein is CASSLTGQGPEQYF.

The chain uses TRBV2 and TRBJ2-2, with D possibly being TRBD1 (5 bases). Trimming shortened V by 6 bases and J by 6 bases, and 11 bases separated the two germline ends. Germline loops: CDR1 SNHLY, CDR2 FYNNEI. The CDR3 loop spans 13 amino acids. CDR3: CASSRVVSGELFF. In DNA, the CDR3 is TGTGCCAGCAGCAGGGTAGTATCCGGGGAGCTGTTTTTT.

CDR3 loop: CASSMQDPGSYEQYF. CDR3 DNA: TGTGCCAGTAGTATGCAGGACCCTGGTTCCTACGAGCAGTACTTC. The V call is TRBV19, the J call TRBJ2-5, with D uncertain. The J call is doubtful: the DNA matches TRBJ2-7 better. Germline V CDR1 and CDR2: LNHDA, SQIVND (reference sequence). CDR3 length equals 15 residues.

This chain's CDR3 is CASSLVWDSEQYF. In DNA form, the CDR3 reads TGTGCCAGCAGCTTAGTTTGGGATTCCGAGCAGTACTTC. The V and J genes are TRBV7-9 and TRBJ2-7; D unresolved. V shed 1 base and J shed 6 bases, with 10 bases lying between them. In germline, CDR1 is SEHNR, CDR2 FQNEAQ (reference sequence). CDR3 length: 13 amino acids.

This clone was found once. The V call is TRBV6-6, the J call TRBJ2-7, with TRBD1 identical over 8 bases. The V segment lost 6 bases and the J segment 2 bases; nucleotides outside the gene matches: 9. Germline V gene data show CDR1 as MNHNY and CDR2 as SVGAGI (reference sequence). The CDR3 contains 15 residues. CDR3 bases: TGTGCCAGCAGCGAGGGACAGGCCTTACCCTACGAGCAGTACTTC. It translates to CASSEGQALPYEQYF.

The chain couples TRBV5-1 to TRBJ1-1; a weak D match, TRBD1 (5 bases). The CDR3 length is 14 residues. Germline V gene lookup returns CDR1 SGHRS and CDR2 YFSETQ. Trimming took off 4 bases at V and 7 bases at J, with 17 bases between the two ends. CDR3: CASSPRRGINEAFF. CDR3 in DNA: TGCGCCAGCAGCCCCCGTCGGGGGATTAATGAAGCTTTCTTT.